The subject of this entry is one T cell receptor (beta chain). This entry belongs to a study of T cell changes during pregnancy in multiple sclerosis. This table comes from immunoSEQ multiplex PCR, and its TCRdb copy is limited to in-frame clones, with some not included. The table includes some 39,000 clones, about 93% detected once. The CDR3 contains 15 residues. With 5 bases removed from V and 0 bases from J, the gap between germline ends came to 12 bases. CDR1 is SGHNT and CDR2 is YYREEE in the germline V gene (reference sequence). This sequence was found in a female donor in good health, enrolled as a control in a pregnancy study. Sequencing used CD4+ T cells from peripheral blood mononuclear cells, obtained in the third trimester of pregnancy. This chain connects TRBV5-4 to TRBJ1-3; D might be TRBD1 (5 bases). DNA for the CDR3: TGTGCCAGCAGTTCTAGACAGAGCTCTGGAAACACCATATATTTT. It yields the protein CASSSRQSSGNTIYF.